This entry is about one T cell receptor beta chain. Its antigen is undetermined. Using immunoSEQ multiplex PCR, the repertoire was profiled, and TCRdb retains in-frame clones only, with some absent. The sample comprises 140,000 to 150,000 clones, 91% of which are singletons, and 3.8% rests with the top ten. Germline V gene sequence: CDR1 MGHRA, CDR2 YSYEKL. J lost 0 bases, V lost 4 bases, and 14 bases had no gene match. CDR3 size: 18 residues. This sample is part of a study of T cell responses to AZD1222 COVID-19 vaccine. Study outcomes and limitations: Once two AZD1222 doses were given, Spike-specific TCR breadth and depth went up.

This specimen was peripheral blood, taken 28 days after the second AZD1222 dose. J is TRBJ2-7 and V is TRBV4-1; TRBD1 matches 8 bases. This clonotype was sampled from an adult who received the AZD1222 COVID-19 vaccine. The CDR3 spells CASSLGQGTTFFSYEQYF. The CDR3 nucleotides are TGCGCCAGCAGCCTTGGACAGGGAACCACCTTCTTCTCCTACGAGCAGTACTTC.